One sample yielded the 11 T cell receptor beta chains listed below, sequenced in a study of spatial heterogeneity in lung cancer. General study findings and limits: One measure, the expanded intratumoral alpha and beta TCR count, tracked tumor mutation counts.

These receptors have no identified antigens. The time point is: sample taken at primary tumor resection. Each CDR3 protein gets one entry after TCRdb re-called the 5' RACE reads with MiXCR. The sample includes 9,200 or so distinct CDR3 sequences, around 8% of them seen just once. The sequencing used lung tumor tissue, collected at surgery. These receptors all come from a male donor with early-stage non-small cell lung cancer.

The V gene is TRBV5-1, the J gene TRBJ2-2; D is possibly TRBD2 (5 bases). This CDR3 region has 13 residues. V gave up 6 bases and J gave up 8 bases, with 14 bases separating them. CDR1 and CDR2 from the germline V gene are SGHRS and YFSETQ. This CDR3 is CASTKDSWGELFF. CDR3 bases: TGCGCCAGCACTAAGGACTCCTGGGGGGAGCTGTTTTTT. Full variable domain (missing parts from reference TRBV5-1 and TRBJ2-2): KAGVTQTPRYLIKTRGQQVTLSCSPISGHRSVSWYQQTPGQGLQFLFEYFSETQRNKGNFPGRFSGRQFSNSRSEMNVSTLELGDSALYLCASTKDSWGELFFGEGSRLTVL.

This clonotype showed up just a few times. This rearrangement joins TRBV25-1 to TRBJ2-2; no clear D gene. The CDR3 is 13 amino acids. Looked up from germline, CDR1 is MGHDK and CDR2 is SYGVNS. Trimming removed 2 bases from V and 3 bases from J, with 4 bases in between. The CDR3 DNA is TGTGCCAGCAGTGAAACACACACCGGGGAGCTGTTTTTT. Amino acid sequence: CASSETHTGELFF.

This clonotype came up many times. One junction end disagrees with the germline gene, perhaps due to a read error. The chain joins TRBV4-1 to TRBJ2-5; D might be TRBD1 (5 bases). The CDR3 loop spans 14 amino acids. CDR1 and CDR2 (germline): MGHRA, YSYEKL. As DNA, the CDR3 is TGCGCCAGCAGCCAAGAAAGGGGAAGTTCTACCCAATACTTC. This gives the protein CASSQERGSSTQYF.

This clonotype appeared many times. The V call is TRBV12-3 or TRBV12-4, the J call TRBJ2-3; D possibly corresponds to TRBD2 (5 bases). This CDR3 comprises 15 residues. The V gene lost 6 bases and the J gene lost 0 bases, with 13 bases spanning the gap. In DNA, the CDR3 is TGTGCCAGCAGCCCCTATGGGGAGAGCACAGATACGCAGTATTTT. Its translation is CASSPYGESTDTQYF.

By its share, this clonotype is medium-sized. The chain is built from TRBV7-3 and TRBJ2-5, with 9 bases matching TRBD1. Germline V gene sequence: CDR1 SGHTA, CDR2 FQGTGA. CDR3 size: 15 residues. V lost 3 bases and J lost 4; bases outside the gene matches: 6. Written as DNA, the CDR3 is TGTGCCAGCAGCTTGACAGGGGGGACATTAGAGACCCAGTACTTC. This translates into CASSLTGGTLETQYF.

This clonotype was seen at least ten times. This chain connects TRBV5-1 to TRBJ1-6, with D uncertain. V shed 2 bases and J shed 7 bases, with 13 bases lying between them. The CDR3 contains 15 residues. The germline CDR1 and CDR2 sequences are SGHRS and YFSETQ. CDR3 residues: CASSFRGGSNSPLHF. Written as DNA, the CDR3 is TGCGCCAGCAGCTTCCGGGGTGGGTCGAATTCACCCCTCCACTTT.

Relative to its sample, this clonotype is medium-sized (0.01 to 0.1%). This chain joins TRBV18 and TRBJ1-6; D may be TRBD1 (5 bases). The germline gives CDR1 KGHSH, CDR2 LQKENI. The CDR3 runs to 14 residues. Trimming shortened V by 3 bases and J by 5 bases, and 8 bases separated the two germline ends. The CDR3: CASSPGGDNSPLHF. The CDR3 DNA reads TGTGCCAGCTCACCTGGGGGAGATAATTCACCCCTCCACTTT.

The gene calls are TRBV29-1 and TRBJ2-7; 8 nucleotides align to TRBD2. This CDR3 is built from 13 residues. V was clipped by 6 bases and J by 1 base; unmatched bases: 5. Germline V CDR1 and CDR2: SQVTM, ANQGSEA. CDR3 residues: CSVGLAGSYEQYF. CDR3 in DNA: TGCAGCGTAGGACTAGCAGGTTCCTACGAGCAGTACTTC.

This clonotype was recorded many times. This rearrangement joins TRBV20-1 to TRBJ2-7, with TRBD1 matching over 9 bases. The germline CDR1 and CDR2 sequences are DFQATT and SNEGSKA (reference sequence). CDR3 length equals 14 residues. J was trimmed by 5 bases and V by 0 bases; bases with no gene match: 5. The CDR3 DNA sequence: TGCAGTGCTAGAGATGGACAGGGGACCGACGAGCAGTACTTC. This sequence encodes CSARDGQGTDEQYF.

This clonotype turned up a few times. The chain is built from TRBV7-8 and TRBJ1-1; perhaps TRBD1 as D (6 bases). This CDR3 is built from 16 residues. Germline loops: CDR1 SGHVS, CDR2 FQNEAQ. V was cut by 1 base and J by 4 bases, with 16 bases left in between. The CDR3 DNA reads TGTGCCAGCAGCTTAGTTAGCAGGGGCGGTGTCACTGAAGCTTTCTTT. Its protein is CASSLVSRGGVTEAFF. Looking up the rest from reference TRBV7-8 and TRBJ1-1 gives the full variable domain: GAGVSQSPRYKVAKRGQDVALRCDPISGHVSLFWYQQALGQGPEFLTYFQNEAQLDKSGLPSDRFFAERPEGSVSTLKIQRTQQEDSAVYLCASSLVSRGGVTEAFFGQGTRLTVV.

The sample holds many counts of this clonotype. The chain uses TRBV5-6 and TRBJ1-1; D is undetermined. The V end was cut by 1 base, the J end by 5 bases, with 12 bases between. The CDR3 has 14 amino acids. Per the germline V gene, CDR1 is SGHDT and CDR2 is YYEEEE. This CDR3 reads CASSLTRLRTEAFF. CDR3 DNA sequence: TGTGCCAGCAGCTTGACGAGGCTGCGGACTGAAGCTTTCTTT.